The entry that follows covers one T cell receptor beta chain sequence. These data belong to a study of OX40 agonist ivuxolimab in advanced cancers. CDR1 and CDR2 from the germline V gene are MNHNY and SVGAGI (reference sequence). The CDR3 runs 13 residues. V lost 0 bases, J lost 10 bases, and 9 bases lay in between. Some clones are missing from TCRdb's copy, which holds only in-frame ones; the method was immunoSEQ multiplex PCR. This sample has over 100,000 clones, with around 93% found just once. Material: CD4+ or CD8+ T cells sorted from blood, obtained in a trial of the OX40 agonist ivuxolimab. V and J are TRBV6-6 and TRBJ1-4; D is undetermined. The sequence was obtained from an adult with an advanced solid tumor such as melanoma, head and neck, liver or kidney cancer. The CDR3 sequence is CASSYSKWAKLFF. The CDR3 region has the DNA TGTGCCAGCAGTTACTCTAAATGGGCAAAACTGTTTTTT.